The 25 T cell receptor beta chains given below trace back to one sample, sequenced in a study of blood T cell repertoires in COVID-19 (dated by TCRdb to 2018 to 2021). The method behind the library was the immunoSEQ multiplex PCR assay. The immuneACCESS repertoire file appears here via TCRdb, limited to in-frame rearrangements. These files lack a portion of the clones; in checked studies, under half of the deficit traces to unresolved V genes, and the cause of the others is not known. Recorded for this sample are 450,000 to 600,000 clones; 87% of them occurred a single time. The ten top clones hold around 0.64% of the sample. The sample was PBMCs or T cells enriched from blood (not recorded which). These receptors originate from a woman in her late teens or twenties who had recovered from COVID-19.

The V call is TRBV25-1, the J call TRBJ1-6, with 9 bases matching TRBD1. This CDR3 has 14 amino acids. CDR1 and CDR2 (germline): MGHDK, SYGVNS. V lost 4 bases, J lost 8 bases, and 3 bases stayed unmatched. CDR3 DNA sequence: TGTGCCAGCAGTGTACAGGGGGCATATTCACCCCTCCACTTT. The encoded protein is CASSVQGAYSPLHF. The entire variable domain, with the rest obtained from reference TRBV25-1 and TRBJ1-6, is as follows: EADIYQTPRYLVIGTGKKITLECSQTMGHDKMYWYQQDPGMELHLIHYSYGVNSTEKGDLSSESTVSRIRTEHFPLTLESARPSHTSQYLCASSVQGAYSPLHFGNGTRLTVT.

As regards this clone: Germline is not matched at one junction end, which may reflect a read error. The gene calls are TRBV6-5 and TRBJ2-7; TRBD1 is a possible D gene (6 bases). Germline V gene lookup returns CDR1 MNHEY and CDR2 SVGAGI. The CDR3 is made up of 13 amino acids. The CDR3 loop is CASSYRSQDSQRF. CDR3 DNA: TGTGCCAGCAGTTACCGTTCGCAGGACAGCCAAAGGTTC.

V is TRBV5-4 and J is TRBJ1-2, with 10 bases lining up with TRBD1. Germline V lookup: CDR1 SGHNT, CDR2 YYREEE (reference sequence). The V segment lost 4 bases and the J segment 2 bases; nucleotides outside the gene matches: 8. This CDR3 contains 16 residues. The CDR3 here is CASSPHQGQGNYGYTF. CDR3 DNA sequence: TGTGCCAGCAGCCCACACCAGGGACAGGGGAACTATGGCTACACCTTC.

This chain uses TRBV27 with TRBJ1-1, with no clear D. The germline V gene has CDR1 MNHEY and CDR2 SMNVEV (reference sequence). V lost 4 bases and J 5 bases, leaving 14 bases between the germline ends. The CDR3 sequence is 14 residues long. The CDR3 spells CASSSPSARTEAFF. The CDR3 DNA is TGTGCCAGCAGTTCCCCCTCGGCGCGGACTGAAGCTTTCTTT.

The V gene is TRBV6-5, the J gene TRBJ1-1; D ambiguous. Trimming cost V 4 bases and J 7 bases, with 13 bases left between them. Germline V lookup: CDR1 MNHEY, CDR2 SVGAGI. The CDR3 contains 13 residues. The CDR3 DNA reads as TGTGCCAGCAGTTTAGATAGCGGGGTTGAAGCTTTCTTT. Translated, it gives CASSLDSGVEAFF.

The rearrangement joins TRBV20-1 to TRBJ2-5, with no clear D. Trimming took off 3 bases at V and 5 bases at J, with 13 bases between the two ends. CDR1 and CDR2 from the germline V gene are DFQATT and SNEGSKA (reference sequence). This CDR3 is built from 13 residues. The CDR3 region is CSASILTGETQYF. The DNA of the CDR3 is TGCAGTGCTAGTATCTTGACCGGGGAGACCCAGTACTTC.

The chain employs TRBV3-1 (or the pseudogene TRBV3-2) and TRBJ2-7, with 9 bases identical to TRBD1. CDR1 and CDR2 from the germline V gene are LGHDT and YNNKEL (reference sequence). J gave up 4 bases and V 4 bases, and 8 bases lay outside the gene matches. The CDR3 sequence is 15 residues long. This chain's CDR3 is CASSPRTGVNYEQYF. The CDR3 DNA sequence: TGTGCCAGCAGCCCCCGGACAGGGGTAAATTACGAGCAGTACTTC.

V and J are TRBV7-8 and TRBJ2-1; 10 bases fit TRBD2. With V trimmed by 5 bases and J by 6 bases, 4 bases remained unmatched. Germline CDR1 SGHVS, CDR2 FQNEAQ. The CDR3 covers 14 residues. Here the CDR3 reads CASSPWTSGNEQFF. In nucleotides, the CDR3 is TGTGCCAGCAGCCCCTGGACTAGCGGCAATGAGCAGTTCTTC. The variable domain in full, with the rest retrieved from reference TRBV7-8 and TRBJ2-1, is GAGVSQSPRYKVAKRGQDVALRCDPISGHVSLFWYQQALGQGPEFLTYFQNEAQLDKSGLPSDRFFAERPEGSVSTLKIQRTQQEDSAVYLCASSPWTSGNEQFFGPGTRLTVL.

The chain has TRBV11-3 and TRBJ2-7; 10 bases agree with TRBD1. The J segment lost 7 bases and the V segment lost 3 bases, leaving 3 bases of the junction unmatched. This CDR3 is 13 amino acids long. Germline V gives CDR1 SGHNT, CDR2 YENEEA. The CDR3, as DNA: TGTGCCAGCAGCTTTGGGACAGGGGAGGAGCAGTACTTC. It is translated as CASSFGTGEEQYF. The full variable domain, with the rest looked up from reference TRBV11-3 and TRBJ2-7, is EAGVVQSPRYKIIEKKQPVAFWCNPISGHNTLYWYLQNLGQGPELLIRYENEEAVDDSQLPKDRFSAERLKGVDSTLKIQPAELGDSAVYLCASSFGTGEEQYFGPGTRLTVT.

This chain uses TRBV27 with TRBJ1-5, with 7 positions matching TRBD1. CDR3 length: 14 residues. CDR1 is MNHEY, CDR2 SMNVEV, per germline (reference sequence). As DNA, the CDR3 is TGTGTCGGCGGGGACAGTTATAGCAATCAGCCCCAGCATTTT. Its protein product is CVGGDSYSNQPQHF.

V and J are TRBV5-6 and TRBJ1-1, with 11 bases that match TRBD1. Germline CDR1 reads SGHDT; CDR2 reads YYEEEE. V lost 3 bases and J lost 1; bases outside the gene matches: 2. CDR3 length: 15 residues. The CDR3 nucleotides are TGTGCCAGCAGCTCAGGGACAGGGGGGAACACTGAAGCTTTCTTT. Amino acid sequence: CASSSGTGGNTEAFF.

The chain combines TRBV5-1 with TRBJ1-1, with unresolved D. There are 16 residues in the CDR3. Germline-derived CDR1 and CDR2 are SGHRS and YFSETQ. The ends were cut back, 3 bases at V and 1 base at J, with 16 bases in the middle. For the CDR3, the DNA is TGCGCCAGCAGCTCCCATGTAAGGGCGGGGAACACTGAAGCTTTCTTT. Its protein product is CASSSHVRAGNTEAFF.

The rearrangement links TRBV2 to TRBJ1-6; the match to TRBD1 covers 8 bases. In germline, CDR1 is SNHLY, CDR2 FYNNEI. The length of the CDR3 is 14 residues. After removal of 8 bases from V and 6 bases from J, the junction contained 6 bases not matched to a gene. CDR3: CASALDRVNSPLHF. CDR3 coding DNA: TGTGCCAGCGCTTTGGACAGGGTTAATTCACCCCTCCACTTT. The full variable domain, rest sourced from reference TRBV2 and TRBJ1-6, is EPEVTQTPSHQVTQMGQEVILRCVPISNHLYFYWYRQILGQKVEFLVSFYNNEISEKSEIFDDQFSVERPDGSNFTLKIRSTKLEDSAMYFCASALDRVNSPLHFGNGTRLTVT.

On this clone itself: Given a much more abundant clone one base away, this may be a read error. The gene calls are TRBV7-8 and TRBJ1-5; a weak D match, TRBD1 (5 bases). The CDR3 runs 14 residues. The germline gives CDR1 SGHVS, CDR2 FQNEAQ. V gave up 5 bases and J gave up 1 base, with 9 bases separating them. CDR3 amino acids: CASSPGGSNQPQHF. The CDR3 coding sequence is TGTGCCAGCAGCCCGGGGGGAAGCAATCAGCCCCAGCATTTT. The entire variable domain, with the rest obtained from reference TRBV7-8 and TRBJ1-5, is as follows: GAGVSQSPRYKVAKRGQDVALRCDPISGHVSLFWYQQALGQGPEFLTYFQNEAQLDKSGLPSDRFFAERPEGSVSTLKIQRTQQEDSAVYLCASSPGGSNQPQHFGDGTRLSIL.

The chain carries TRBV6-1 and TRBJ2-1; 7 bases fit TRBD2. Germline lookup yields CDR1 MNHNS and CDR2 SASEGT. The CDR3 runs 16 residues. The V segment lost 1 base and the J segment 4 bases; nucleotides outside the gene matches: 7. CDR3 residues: CASSEEASGFYNEQFF. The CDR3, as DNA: TGTGCCAGCAGTGAAGAGGCTAGCGGATTTTACAATGAGCAGTTCTTC.

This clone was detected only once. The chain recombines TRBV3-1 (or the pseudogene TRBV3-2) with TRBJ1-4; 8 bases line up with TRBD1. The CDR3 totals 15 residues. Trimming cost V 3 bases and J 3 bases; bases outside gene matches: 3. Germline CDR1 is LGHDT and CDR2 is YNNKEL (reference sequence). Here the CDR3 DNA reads TGTGCCAGCAGCCAGATGACAGGGGCTAATGAAAAACTGTTTTTT. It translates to CASSQMTGANEKLFF.

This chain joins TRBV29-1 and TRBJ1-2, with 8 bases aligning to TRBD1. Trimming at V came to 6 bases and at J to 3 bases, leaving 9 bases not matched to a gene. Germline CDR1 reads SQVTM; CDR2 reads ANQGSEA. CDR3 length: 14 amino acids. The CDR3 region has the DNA TGCAGCGTCAAGGGGGGACAGGACCACTATGGCTACACCTTC. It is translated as CSVKGGQDHYGYTF.

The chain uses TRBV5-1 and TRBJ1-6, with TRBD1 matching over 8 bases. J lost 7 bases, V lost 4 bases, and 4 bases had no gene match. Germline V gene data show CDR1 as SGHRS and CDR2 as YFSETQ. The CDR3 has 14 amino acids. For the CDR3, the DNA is TGCGCCAGCAGCCCCCGACAGGGGAATTCACCCCTCCACTTT. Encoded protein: CASSPRQGNSPLHF.

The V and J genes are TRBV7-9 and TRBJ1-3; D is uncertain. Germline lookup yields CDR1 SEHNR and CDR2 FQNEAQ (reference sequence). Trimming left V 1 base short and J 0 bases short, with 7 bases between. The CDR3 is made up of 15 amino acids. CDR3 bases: TGTGCCAGCAGCTTAGTATCGGGCTCTGGAAACACCATATATTTT. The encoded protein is CASSLVSGSGNTIYF.

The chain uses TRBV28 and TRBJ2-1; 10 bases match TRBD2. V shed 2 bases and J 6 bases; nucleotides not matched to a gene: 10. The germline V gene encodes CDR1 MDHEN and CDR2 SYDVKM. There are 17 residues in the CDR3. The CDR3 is CASSLGLAGVTGNEQFF. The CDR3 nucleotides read TGTGCCAGCAGTTTAGGGCTAGCGGGGGTCACCGGCAATGAGCAGTTCTTC.

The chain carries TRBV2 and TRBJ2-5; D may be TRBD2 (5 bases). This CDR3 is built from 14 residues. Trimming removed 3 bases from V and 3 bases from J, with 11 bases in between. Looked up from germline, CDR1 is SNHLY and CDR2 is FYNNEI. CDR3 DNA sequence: TGTGCCAGCAGTGACGGGGTTAGAGAAGAGACCCAGTACTTC. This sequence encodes CASSDGVREETQYF.

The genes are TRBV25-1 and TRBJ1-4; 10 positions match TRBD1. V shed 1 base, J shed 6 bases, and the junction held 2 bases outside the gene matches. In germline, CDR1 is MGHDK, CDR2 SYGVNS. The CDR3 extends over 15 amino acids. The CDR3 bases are TGTGCCAGCAGTGAATTAGGGACAGGGGATGAAAAACTGTTTTTT. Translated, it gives CASSELGTGDEKLFF. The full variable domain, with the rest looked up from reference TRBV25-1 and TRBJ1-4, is EADIYQTPRYLVIGTGKKITLECSQTMGHDKMYWYQQDPGMELHLIHYSYGVNSTEKGDLSSESTVSRIRTEHFPLTLESARPSHTSQYLCASSELGTGDEKLFFGSGTQLSVL.

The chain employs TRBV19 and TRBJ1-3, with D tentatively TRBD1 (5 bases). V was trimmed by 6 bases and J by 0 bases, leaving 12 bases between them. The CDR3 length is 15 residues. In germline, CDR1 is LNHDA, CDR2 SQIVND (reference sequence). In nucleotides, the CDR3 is TGTGCCAGTAGGCGACAGTACAACTCTGGAAACACCATATATTTT. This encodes CASRRQYNSGNTIYF.

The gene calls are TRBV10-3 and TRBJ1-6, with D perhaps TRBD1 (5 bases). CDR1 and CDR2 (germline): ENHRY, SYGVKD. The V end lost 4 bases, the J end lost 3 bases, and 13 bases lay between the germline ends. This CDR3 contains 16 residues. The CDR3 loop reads CAISGGSVFYNSPLHF. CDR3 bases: TGTGCCATCAGTGGGGGCTCCGTATTCTATAATTCACCCCTCCACTTT.

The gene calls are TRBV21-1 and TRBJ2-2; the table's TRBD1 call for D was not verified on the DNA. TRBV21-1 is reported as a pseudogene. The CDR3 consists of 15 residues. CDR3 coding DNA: TGTGCCAGCACCCGACAGGGCCAGAACACCGGGGAGCTGTTTTTT. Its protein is CASTRQGQNTGELFF.